The clone carrying this TCR beta chain was seen just once. This specimen comes from a study of shared T cell receptors in the human thymus. Here immunoSEQ multiplex PCR was the method, and the copy in TCRdb shows in-frame clones only, minus some. The repertoire holds hundreds of thousands of clones, around 95% seen once, with around 0.018% in the top ten. Germline trimming cut 1 base from V and 5 bases from J; bases unmatched to any gene: 17. Germline-derived CDR1 and CDR2 are LGHNA and YSLEER. The CDR3 is made up of 18 amino acids. The chain recombines TRBV4-3 with TRBJ2-7; 7 positions agree with TRBD2. The origin of this receptor is a human donor. Sequences were obtained from thymocytes. The DNA of the CDR3 is TGCGCCAGCAGCCAAGCTCCCCCCAAGTGGGAGGGCCTGCACGAGCAGTACTTC. This gives the protein CASSQAPPKWEGLHEQYF.